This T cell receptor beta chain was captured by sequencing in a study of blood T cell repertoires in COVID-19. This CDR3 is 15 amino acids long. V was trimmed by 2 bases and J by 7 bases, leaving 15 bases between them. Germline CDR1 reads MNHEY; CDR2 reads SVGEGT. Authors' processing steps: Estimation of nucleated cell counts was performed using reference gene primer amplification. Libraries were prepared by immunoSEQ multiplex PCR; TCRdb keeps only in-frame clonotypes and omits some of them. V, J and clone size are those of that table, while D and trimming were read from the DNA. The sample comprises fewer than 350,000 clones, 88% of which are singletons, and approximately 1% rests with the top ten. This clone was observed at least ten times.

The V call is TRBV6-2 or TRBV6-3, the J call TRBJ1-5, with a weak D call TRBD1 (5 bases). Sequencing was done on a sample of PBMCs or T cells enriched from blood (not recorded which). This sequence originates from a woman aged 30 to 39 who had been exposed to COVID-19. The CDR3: CASSYEAEGAQPQHF. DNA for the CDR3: TGTGCCAGCAGTTACGAGGCGGAAGGGGCCCAGCCCCAGCATTTT.